These 20 T cell receptor beta chains originate from one sample sequenced in a study of T-cell memory formation after mild COVID-19. TCRdb independently ran MiXCR on the 5' RACE reads; one entry per CDR3 protein. The sample holds about 560,000 distinct CDR3 sequences, about 18% seen once. The sequenced sample consisted of PBMCs or a T cell subset sorted from them (not recorded which). These receptors came from an adult woman who had mild COVID-19 (a few samples of this study predate the infection). Cell type and time point are not known.

This clonotype was picked up a small number of times. V usage is TRBV6-4 and J usage is TRBJ1-1; D is unresolved. V shed 6 bases and J shed 1 base, with 15 bases lying between them. CDR3 length: 15 amino acids. CDR1 and CDR2 from the germline V gene are MRHNA and SNTAGT. CDR3 amino acids: CASSPTYTENTEAFF. The DNA for the CDR3 is TGTGCCAGCAGCCCGACATATACAGAGAACACTGAAGCTTTCTTT.

The chain employs TRBV6-2 or TRBV6-3 and TRBJ2-7, with 7 bases identical to TRBD2. The CDR3 has 13 residues. Germline V lookup: CDR1 MNHEY, CDR2 SVGEGT. V lost 5 bases and J lost 6; bases outside the gene matches: 7. DNA of the CDR3: TGTGCCAGCAGTGGGGAGGGCATACGCGAGCAGTACTTC. Translated, it gives CASSGEGIREQYF.

The chain has TRBV5-1 and TRBJ2-1, with D possibly called TRBD1 or TRBD2 (6 bases each). The V gene lost 6 bases and the J gene lost 6 bases, with 16 bases spanning the gap. CDR1 SGHRS and CDR2 YFSETQ come from the germline V gene. The CDR3 extends over 14 amino acids. CDR3 sequence (DNA): TGCGCCAGCAAAGGGGGGCTGACGTCCAATGAGCAGTTCTTC. Its translation: CASKGGLTSNEQFF. Supplemented by reference TRBV5-1 and TRBJ2-1, the full variable domain reads KAGVTQTPRYLIKTRGQQVTLSCSPISGHRSVSWYQQTPGQGLQFLFEYFSETQRNKGNFPGRFSGRQFSNSRSEMNVSTLELGDSALYLCASKGGLTSNEQFFGPGTRLTVL.

This clonotype was recorded many times. The chain recombines TRBV4-1 with TRBJ2-7; D not resolved. The CDR3 is 13 residues long. V was shortened by 0 bases and J by 7 bases, with 10 bases between the two germline ends. CDR1 and CDR2 from the germline V gene are MGHRA and YSYEKL. The CDR3 spells CASSQDHTTEQYF. Written as DNA, the CDR3 is TGCGCCAGCAGCCAAGATCATACGACGGAGCAGTACTTC.

The CDR3 nucleotides are TGCGCCAGCAGCCAAGATAGGCGACTAGATGGGTCCAAGACTCCGCAGTATTTT. Its translation: CASSQDRRLDGSKTPQYF. This chain uses TRBV4-1 with TRBJ2-3; possibly TRBD2 for D (6 bases). The germline V and J ends were trimmed by 0 bases and 10 bases, with 26 bases remaining between them. Germline CDR1 reads MGHRA; CDR2 reads YSYEKL. The CDR3 contains 18 residues.

The chain uses TRBV7-2 and TRBJ2-3; D is possibly TRBD1 (6 bases). CDR3 length: 14 residues. V was cut by 6 bases and J by 2 bases, with 12 bases left in between. CDR1 SGHTA and CDR2 FQGNSA come from the germline V gene. The DNA for the CDR3 is TGTGCCAGCAGTAGGGACATATTCACAGATACGCAGTATTTT. This sequence encodes CASSRDIFTDTQYF.

This clonotype was detected many times. The chain links TRBV7-7 to TRBJ2-1; tentatively, D is TRBD2 (6 bases). CDR1 is SSHAT, CDR2 FNYEAQ, per germline (reference sequence). V gave up 1 base and J gave up 9 bases, with 10 bases separating them. The CDR3 length is 13 residues. CDR3 in DNA: TGTGCCAGCAGCTTAGTAAGAGCGGGTGAGCAGTTCTTC. It is translated as CASSLVRAGEQFF.

This clonotype turned up a few times. This chain uses TRBV5-1 with TRBJ2-4; 7 bases are a match to TRBD1. The V segment lost 1 base and the J segment 1 base; nucleotides outside the gene matches: 8. The CDR3 contains 17 residues. Germline values: CDR1 SGHRS, CDR2 YFSETQ. In DNA form, the CDR3 reads TGCGCCAGCAGCTTGATAACAGGGGTATCGGCCAAAAACATTCAGTACTTC. Its protein is CASSLITGVSAKNIQYF. Looking up the rest from reference TRBV5-1 and TRBJ2-4 gives the full variable domain: KAGVTQTPRYLIKTRGQQVTLSCSPISGHRSVSWYQQTPGQGLQFLFEYFSETQRNKGNFPGRFSGRQFSNSRSEMNVSTLELGDSALYLCASSLITGVSAKNIQYFGAGTRLSVL.

This chain links TRBV18 with TRBJ2-2; TRBD1 is a possible D gene (6 bases). CDR1 is KGHSH and CDR2 is LQKENI in the germline V gene. This CDR3 has 13 amino acids. Trimming removed 6 bases at V and 5 bases at J, with 10 bases between. The CDR3 sequence is CASSTQGTGELFF. The DNA of the CDR3 is TGTGCCAGCTCGACGCAGGGGACCGGGGAGCTGTTTTTT.

This clonotype has only a few counts. The chain employs TRBV6-5 and TRBJ2-7, with 11 bases fitting TRBD1. Germline V gene data show CDR1 as MNHEY and CDR2 as SVGAGI. V gave up 6 bases and J gave up 3 bases; unmatched junction bases: 7. The CDR3 covers 15 residues. Here the CDR3 DNA reads TGTGCCAGCAGATACCGGGACAGGGGGATCTACGAGCAGTACTTC. Encoded protein: CASRYRDRGIYEQYF.

The chain links TRBV20-1 to TRBJ2-1; 8 nucleotides agree with TRBD2. CDR1 and CDR2 (germline): DFQATT, SNEGSKA (reference sequence). After removal of 2 bases from V and 4 bases from J, the junction contained 7 bases not matched to a gene. This CDR3 is 15 amino acids long. This CDR3 is CSARTGGANYNEQFF. CDR3 nucleotide sequence: TGCAGTGCTAGAACCGGGGGGGCCAATTACAATGAGCAGTTCTTC.

This clonotype came up a few times. The chain recombines TRBV7-9 with TRBJ2-6; no reliable D call. Germline assignment: CDR1 SEHNR and CDR2 FQNEAQ (reference sequence). The CDR3 spans 19 residues. Trimming cost V 1 base and J 0 bases, with 16 bases left between them. CDR3 DNA sequence: TGTGCCAGCAGCTTAGTAGGTCGGAACCTGCTCTCTGGGGCCAACGTCCTGACTTTC. This codes for CASSLVGRNLLSGANVLTF.

J is TRBJ1-1 and V is TRBV7-2, with D perhaps matching TRBD1 (5 bases). This CDR3 is 15 amino acids long. Germline-derived CDR1 and CDR2 are SGHTA and FQGNSA. V was shortened by 6 bases and J by 1 base, with 15 bases between the two germline ends. CDR3 in DNA: TGTGCCAGCAGGCCAGAGGGACGGGGGAACACTGAAGCTTTCTTT. This encodes CASRPEGRGNTEAFF.

This chain links TRBV18 with TRBJ1-1, with D uncertain. The CDR3 runs 15 residues. Between the trimmed V and J ends, which lost 3 bases and 1 base, there was a span of 12 bases. Germline loops: CDR1 KGHSH, CDR2 LQKENI. In DNA form, the CDR3 reads TGTGCCAGCTCACCTTCTAGGGCAAGGAACACTGAAGCTTTCTTT. This sequence encodes CASSPSRARNTEAFF.

The chain couples TRBV7-2 to TRBJ2-2; the match to TRBD2 covers 12 bases. V dropped 3 bases and J dropped 7; count of bases not matched to a gene: 12. This CDR3 comprises 18 residues. The germline gives CDR1 SGHTA, CDR2 FQGNSA. The CDR3: CASSFDLAGGYDNGELFF. The CDR3 bases are TGTGCCAGCAGCTTTGATCTAGCGGGAGGGTATGATAACGGGGAGCTGTTTTTT.

A few counts support this clonotype. The rearrangement links TRBV19 to TRBJ2-1, with 7 bases that match TRBD1. V gave up 7 bases and J gave up 6 bases; unmatched junction bases: 3. The germline V gene encodes CDR1 LNHDA and CDR2 SQIVND (reference sequence). The CDR3 is 12 amino acids. The CDR3 loop is CASISGGNEQFF. CDR3 coding DNA: TGTGCCAGTATCTCAGGGGGCAATGAGCAGTTCTTC.

This clonotype is classed as medium-sized. This chain connects TRBV5-4 to TRBJ2-7, with 13 bases matching TRBD2. The CDR3 extends over 13 amino acids. Germline CDR1 is SGHNT and CDR2 is YYREEE (reference sequence). The V segment lost 10 bases and the J segment 6 bases; nucleotides outside the gene matches: 7. As DNA, the CDR3 is TGTGCCTCCGGGACTAGCGGGACGATCGAGCAGTACTTC. Translated, it gives CASGTSGTIEQYF.

V usage is TRBV3-1 and J usage is TRBJ1-1, with D perhaps TRBD1 (5 bases). This CDR3 is built from 13 residues. Germline loops: CDR1 LGHDT, CDR2 YNNKEL (reference sequence). Trimming pared 3 bases from V and 10 bases from J, leaving 15 bases between. CDR3 sequence: CASSHAGHIGAFF. Here the CDR3 DNA reads TGTGCCAGCAGCCACGCAGGACACATAGGAGCTTTCTTT.

In its sample, this clonotype was seen a few times. This rearrangement joins TRBV6-5 to TRBJ2-3; D possibly corresponds to TRBD2 (5 bases). CDR3 length equals 15 residues. The germline V gene has CDR1 MNHEY and CDR2 SVGAGI. Between the trimmed V and J ends, which lost 0 bases and 0 bases, there was a span of 7 bases. The CDR3 sequence: CASSYSRASTDTQYF. In DNA, the CDR3 is TGTGCCAGCAGTTACTCGAGGGCCAGCACAGATACGCAGTATTTT.

This chain connects TRBV7-2 to TRBJ1-1; D is undetermined. CDR3 length: 13 residues. Trimming pared 6 bases from V and 3 bases from J, leaving 11 bases between. CDR1 and CDR2 from the germline V gene are SGHTA and FQGNSA. CDR3 sequence reads: CASSLRRDTEAFF. CDR3 bases: TGTGCCAGCAGTTTACGGCGGGACACTGAAGCTTTCTTT.